This TCR beta chain was captured in a study of blood T cell repertoires in COVID-19. Assay used: immunoSEQ multiplex PCR; TCRdb lists only in-frame clones, some missing. This sample has about 170,000 clones, with 88% found just once. The CDR3 is 17 amino acids. CDR1 is SGHAT, CDR2 FQNNGV, per germline. V gave up 1 base and J gave up 6 bases; unmatched junction bases: 9. V gene TRBV11-2 combines with J gene TRBJ2-2; 9 bases match TRBD2. The sequence was collected from a man aged 45-65 years who had recovered from COVID-19. The sample consisted of peripheral blood. CDR3 bases: TGTGCCAGCAGCTTAGGAGGCGGTAGCGGGAGACCCGGGGAGCTGTTTTTT. This encodes CASSLGGGSGRPGELFF.